This TCR beta chain derives from a study of cytomegalovirus exposure and HLA in healthy donors. Turning to the study itself: An early data release held 80 million or so unique TCRs from HLA-typed donors. Study-wide findings and caveats: The authors enumerated 150 to 200 TCR beta chains as linked to cytomegalovirus.

Notes on this clone: Its antigen is undetermined.

PCR employed 60 Vbeta and 13 Jbeta primers. Repertoires were generated with immunoSEQ multiplex PCR, while TCRdb's copy carries only in-frame clones and drops some. This table has 150,000 to 200,000 clones, around three quarters appearing once. This TCR was recovered from a woman under 40 in good health and CMV-seropositive. Sequencing was carried out using PBMCs.

This CDR3 is CASSQEAARGAEQYF. CDR3 sequence (DNA): TGCGCCAGCAGCCAAGAGGCGGCCAGGGGAGCCGAGCAGTACTTC. The rearrangement uses TRBV4-3 and TRBJ2-7; D is possibly TRBD1 (6 bases). V was trimmed by 0 bases and J by 6 bases, leaving 15 bases between them. Per the germline V gene, CDR1 is LGHNA and CDR2 is YSLEER. This CDR3 comprises 15 residues.